The 15 T cell receptor beta chains below were found in one sample sequenced in a study of shared clonotypes between healthy human individuals. CD45RO-negative, CCR7-selected cells formed the naive CD8 fraction, which excluded terminally differentiated effector memory CD45RA+ cells. The method was immunoSEQ multiplex PCR; TCRdb's version includes in-frame clones alone and lacks a portion of them. The repertoire consists of over 800,000 clones, with more than 85% occurring once and the leading ten covering 24%. The sequenced material came from naive CD8+ T cells sorted from blood. Receptor source: a man in his thirties or forties in good health.

Here the CDR3 reads CASSFYSGGGNEQFF. Here the CDR3 DNA reads TGTGCCAGCAGTTTCTATAGCGGAGGGGGTAATGAGCAGTTCTTC. The J gene is TRBJ2-1, the V gene TRBV27; D possibly matches TRBD1 or TRBD2 (6 bases each). The CDR3 runs 15 residues. Germline CDR1 reads MNHEY; CDR2 reads SMNVEV (reference sequence). The germline V and J ends were trimmed by 3 bases and 7 bases, with 16 bases remaining between them.

This chain links TRBV7-9 with TRBJ2-2; TRBD2 is a possible D gene (5 bases). The V end lost 5 bases, the J end lost 1 base, and 14 bases lay between the germline ends. The CDR3 is made up of 16 amino acids. Germline V CDR1 and CDR2: SEHNR, FQNEAQ (reference sequence). The CDR3 protein is CASSPLERRNTGELFF. DNA for the CDR3: TGTGCCAGCAGCCCCCTAGAGCGGAGGAACACCGGGGAGCTGTTTTTT.

The chain employs TRBV13 and TRBJ2-3, with D possibly being TRBD1 or TRBD2 (5 bases each). The germline V and J ends were trimmed by 4 bases and 7 bases, with 12 bases remaining between them. Germline V CDR1 and CDR2: PRHDT, FYEKMQ (reference sequence). The CDR3 runs 13 residues. The CDR3 reads CASSSWDRNTQYF. The CDR3 DNA is TGTGCCAGCAGCTCTTGGGACCGAAATACGCAGTATTTT.

V gene TRBV6-1 combines with J gene TRBJ1-2, with D perhaps matching TRBD1 (5 bases). Looked up from germline, CDR1 is MNHNS and CDR2 is SASEGT. CDR3 length equals 16 residues. Trimming removed 0 bases at V and 4 bases at J, with 15 bases between. The CDR3 DNA reads as TGTGCCAGCAGTGAAGCCCCGTTGGGGGTAAGCTATGGCTACACCTTC. Amino acids: CASSEAPLGVSYGYTF.

The chain uses TRBV28 and TRBJ2-1, with 7 bases aligning to TRBD1. The J segment lost 2 bases and the V segment lost 6 bases, leaving 7 bases of the junction unmatched. This CDR3 has 15 amino acids. The germline gives CDR1 MDHEN, CDR2 SYDVKM. CDR3 nucleotide sequence: TGTGCCAGCAGATGGACAGGTGGAACCTACAATGAGCAGTTCTTC. Amino acids: CASRWTGGTYNEQFF.

The chain uses TRBV5-1 and TRBJ2-7, with 11 positions matching TRBD1. The CDR3 length is 15 residues. Per germline, CDR1 SGHRS and CDR2 YFSETQ. V shed 4 bases and J 5 bases; nucleotides not matched to a gene: 8. CDR3 protein: CASSRRTGGSDEQYF. CDR3 in DNA: TGCGCCAGCAGCCGACGGACAGGGGGCAGCGACGAGCAGTACTTC.

DNA of the CDR3: TGTGCCAGTAGCTTCCGGGCGCTGGAGAACGAGCAGTACTTC. Its translation is CASSFRALENEQYF. V gene TRBV19 combines with J gene TRBJ2-7; unclear D gene. Germline V CDR1 and CDR2: LNHDA, SQIVND (reference sequence). The CDR3 is made up of 14 amino acids. Trimming took 6 bases from V and 5 from J, leaving 17 bases between them.

This sequence joins TRBV7-6 and TRBJ2-7; maybe TRBD1 (5 bases). CDR1 and CDR2 from the germline V gene are SGHVS and FNYEAQ. This CDR3 contains 14 residues. V was pared by 1 base and J by 0 bases, with 7 bases between. CDR3 amino acids: CASSLEGHSYEQYF. The CDR3, as DNA: TGTGCCAGCAGCTTAGAAGGACACTCCTACGAGCAGTACTTC.

CDR3 sequence (DNA): TGTGCCAGCAGTTCCCTACAAAGCGGGAGGAGCTCCTACAATGAGCAGTTCTTC. This sequence encodes CASSSLQSGRSSYNEQFF. The chain is built from TRBV27 and TRBJ2-1; 9 bases are shared with TRBD2. The CDR3 extends over 18 amino acids. With V trimmed by 4 bases and J by 0 bases, 10 bases remained unmatched. Germline CDR1 and CDR2: MNHEY and SMNVEV (reference sequence).

The genes are TRBV19 and TRBJ1-1; D call uncertain. Germline V gives CDR1 LNHDA, CDR2 SQIVND (reference sequence). V was cut by 5 bases and J by 4 bases, with 11 bases left in between. This CDR3 comprises 13 residues. The CDR3 sequence: CASSLQSSTEAFF. For the CDR3, the DNA is TGTGCCAGTAGTCTTCAGTCCTCCACTGAAGCTTTCTTT.

This chain joins TRBV6-6 and TRBJ2-7; 8 nucleotides match TRBD2. Looked up from germline, CDR1 is MNHNY and CDR2 is SVGAGI (reference sequence). V shed 0 bases, J shed 4 bases, and the junction held 8 bases outside the gene matches. The CDR3 has 16 residues. The CDR3 sequence: CASSYSSSGEVYEQYF. The CDR3 DNA reads as TGTGCCAGCAGTTACTCGAGTAGCGGGGAGGTTTACGAGCAGTACTTC.

The gene calls are TRBV6-5 and TRBJ2-7, with TRBD2 identical over 12 bases. The CDR3 is made up of 15 amino acids. Per the germline V gene, CDR1 is MNHEY and CDR2 is SVGAGI. With 5 bases clipped from V and 3 bases from J, the junction kept 5 bases outside the gene matches. CDR3 sequence (DNA): TGTGCCAGCAGTGCACTAGCGGGAGGCTTCTACGAGCAGTACTTC. It encodes CASSALAGGFYEQYF.

V gene TRBV11-2 combines with J gene TRBJ2-1; no clear D. The CDR3 runs to 16 residues. V was shortened by 2 bases and J by 0 bases, with 11 bases between the two germline ends. Germline CDR1 is SGHAT and CDR2 is FQNNGV. The CDR3 sequence: CASSLRALSSYNEQFF. CDR3 DNA sequence: TGTGCCAGCAGCTTAAGGGCTCTGAGCTCCTACAATGAGCAGTTCTTC.

V and J are TRBV4-1 and TRBJ2-1; 10 bases map to TRBD2. Germline CDR1 reads MGHRA; CDR2 reads YSYEKL. Germline trimming cut 3 bases from V and 2 bases from J; bases unmatched to any gene: 4. The CDR3 length is 16 residues. The DNA for the CDR3 is TGCGCCAGCAGCCAGTTAGCGGGAGGTCCCTACAATGAGCAGTTCTTC. This translates into CASSQLAGGPYNEQFF.

The chain employs TRBV27 and TRBJ1-2; 8 bases match TRBD1. The germline gives CDR1 MNHEY, CDR2 SMNVEV (reference sequence). The CDR3 is 13 amino acids. V shed 5 bases and J 7 bases; nucleotides not matched to a gene: 6. CDR3 nucleotide sequence: TGTGCCAGCAGTAACCTGGGACAGGTTGGCTACACCTTC. It specifies CASSNLGQVGYTF.